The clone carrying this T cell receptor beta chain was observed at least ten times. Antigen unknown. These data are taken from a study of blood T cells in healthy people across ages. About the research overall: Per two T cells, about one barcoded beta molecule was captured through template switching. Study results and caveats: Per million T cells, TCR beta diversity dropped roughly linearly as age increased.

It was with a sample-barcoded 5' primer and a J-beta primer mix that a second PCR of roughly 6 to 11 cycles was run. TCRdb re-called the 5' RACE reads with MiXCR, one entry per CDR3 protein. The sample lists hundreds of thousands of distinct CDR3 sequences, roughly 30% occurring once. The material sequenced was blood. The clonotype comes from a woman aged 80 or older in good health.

This chain's CDR3 is CASSELAAGETQYF. As DNA, the CDR3 is TGTGCCAGCAGTGAACTTGCGGCAGGCGAGACCCAGTACTTC. This sequence joins TRBV25-1 and TRBJ2-5, with D hard to call. The germline V and J ends were trimmed by 2 bases and 5 bases, with 12 bases remaining between them. CDR1 MGHDK and CDR2 SYGVNS come from the germline V gene. The CDR3 has 14 residues.